The T cell receptor beta chain under discussion was sequenced for a study of beta chain features in type 1 diabetes. Investigators reverse transcribed all isolated RNA, so they sequenced expressed TCRB transcripts. Clones were sequenced by immunoSEQ multiplex PCR, and TCRdb holds only the in-frame ones, with some missing. The sample shows 550,000 to 850,000 clones, about an eighth of them seen only once. The CDR3 has 15 residues. CDR1 and CDR2 (germline): LNHNV, YYDKDF (reference sequence). Trimming removed 1 base at V and 0 bases at J, with 6 bases between. Regarding the study as a whole: All four CD4+ subsets from Type 1 diabetes patients carried moderately but significantly shorter TCRB CDR3s. Reduced insertions and increased deletions marked VDJ junctions in type 1 diabetes patients.

This clone appeared a few times. Antigen: not known. The sequence was obtained from a man aged 18 to 29 with type 1 diabetes. The chain links TRBV15 to TRBJ2-2, with D possibly called TRBD1 or TRBD2 (5 bases each). The sample consisted of naive CD4+ T cells from blood. The CDR3 reads CATSRGGANTGELFF. The DNA for the CDR3 is TGTGCCACCAGCAGAGGAGGGGCGAACACCGGGGAGCTGTTTTTT. Based on the CDR3 plus reference TRBV15 and TRBJ2-2, the full variable domain is DAMVIQNPRYQVTQFGKPVTLSCSQTLNHNVMYWYQQKSSQAPKLLFHYYDKDFNNEADTPDNFQSRRPNTSFCFLDIRSPGLGDTAMYLCATSRGGANTGELFFGEGSRLTVL.